This paragraph reports one T cell receptor (beta chain). Its antigen is still unknown. Base quality data are lacking; no much larger clone is found one base away. The data are from a study of blood T cell repertoires in COVID-19 (dated by TCRdb to the early 2020s). In the study overall: Samples from collaborators originated in the United States, Italy and Spain and spanned both the acute and convalescent phases of COVID-19. The repertoires were made available in a free public database intended to serve as a resource for research on the immune response to SARS-CoV-2. Subjects who had been exposed to COVID-19, were actively infected with it, or had recovered from it provided the deeply sampled blood TCRbeta repertoires that made up the dataset. Sample metadata almost always included a de-identified subject ID, COVID-19 status, age in years and sex. The prospective study material was composed of cDNA or gDNA derived from T cells, B-cell-depleted T cells, or PBMCs. HLA class I and class II types, where available, came from metadata supplied by the sample provider rather than from assay-based typing. The samples were drawn from two sources: the first 160 participants of the ongoing ImmuneRACE study, and about 1,300 subjects contributed by 6 global collaborators.

Beyond this particular receptor, the publication reports: The quantity of clinical and demographic metadata differed by source and by participant and was supplied without curation.

Reading the germline V gene gives CDR1 LGHNT and CDR2 FRNRAP. Cut back by 0 bases and 0 bases, the V and J ends lie 9 bases apart. The CDR3 runs 15 amino acids, cysteine and phenylalanine included. Solely the CDR3 DNA is kept, with 45 bases framed from the first base. One collaborating source in Seattle enrolled patients during active infection and followed them longitudinally through the course of disease. Collaborating institutions collected whole blood in K2EDTA tubes following their own protocols. For TCRbeta analysis, collaborator samples were shipped as frozen whole blood, as isolated PBMCs, or as DNA extracted from either sample type. TCRbeta CDR3 regions were amplified from genomic DNA using the immunoSEQ Assay, a bias-controlled multiplex PCR. On the authors' methods: The number of nucleated cells in each sample was estimated from the amplification of reference gene primers within the assay. To quantify the absolute abundance of each unique TCRbeta CDR3 rearrangement, sequence reads were collapsed and filtered. For each sample, productive Simpson clonality was calculated as the square root of Simpson's diversity index over productive rearrangements. TCRdb carries this immuneACCESS record with in-frame sequences only. Its versions omit some clonotypes, under half of them owing to an unresolved V gene in the studies checked, with the rest unexplained. V, J and clone size are those of that table, while D and trimming were read from the DNA. Within this sample are 25,000 to 35,000 clones, with around 90% of them counted one time only. The top ten hold 7% to 9.5% of the sample.

The sequenced material came from peripheral blood. Recombination connected TRBV12-5 to TRBJ2-7; a weak D assignment points to TRBD1 (6 bases agree). The origin of this receptor is a man aged 60 to 69 with COVID-19, enrolled during active disease. The nucleotide sequence reads TGTGCTAGTGGTTTGGTAAAACAGGGCTCCTACGAGCAGTACTTC. Translation gives CASGLVKQGSYEQYF. This CDR3, with the reference TRBV12-5 and TRBJ2-7 proteins standing in past its ends, gives the full variable domain DARVTQTPRHKVTEMGQEVTMRCQPILGHNTVFWYRQTMMQGLELLAYFRNRAPLDDSGMPKDRFSAEMPDATLATLKIQPSEPRDSAVYFCASGLVKQGSYEQYFGPGTRLTVT.